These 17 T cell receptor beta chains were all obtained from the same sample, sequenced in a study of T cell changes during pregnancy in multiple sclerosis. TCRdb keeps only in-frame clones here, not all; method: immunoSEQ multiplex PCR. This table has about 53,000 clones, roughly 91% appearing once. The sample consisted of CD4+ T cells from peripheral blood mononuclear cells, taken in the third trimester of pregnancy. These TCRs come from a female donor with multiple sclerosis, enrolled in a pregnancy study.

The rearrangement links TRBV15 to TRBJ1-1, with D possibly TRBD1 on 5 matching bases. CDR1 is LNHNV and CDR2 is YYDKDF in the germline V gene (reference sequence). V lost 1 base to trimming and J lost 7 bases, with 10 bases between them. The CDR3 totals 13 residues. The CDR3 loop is CATSRGQGGEAFF. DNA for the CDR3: TGTGCCACCAGCAGAGGTCAGGGAGGTGAAGCTTTCTTT.

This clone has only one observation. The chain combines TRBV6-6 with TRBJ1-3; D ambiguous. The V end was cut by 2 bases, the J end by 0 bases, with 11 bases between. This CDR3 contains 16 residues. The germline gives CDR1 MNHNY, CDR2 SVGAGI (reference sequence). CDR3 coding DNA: TGTGCCAGCAGTTACCGTCCGCACAGCTCTGGAAACACCATATATTTT. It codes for CASSYRPHSSGNTIYF.

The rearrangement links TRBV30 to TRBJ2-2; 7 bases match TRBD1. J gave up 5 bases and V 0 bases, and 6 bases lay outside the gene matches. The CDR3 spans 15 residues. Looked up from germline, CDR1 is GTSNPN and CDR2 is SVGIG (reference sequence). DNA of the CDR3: TGTGCCTGGAGTGTAAGACAGGGCCGTACCGGGGAGCTGTTTTTT. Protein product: CAWSVRQGRTGELFF.

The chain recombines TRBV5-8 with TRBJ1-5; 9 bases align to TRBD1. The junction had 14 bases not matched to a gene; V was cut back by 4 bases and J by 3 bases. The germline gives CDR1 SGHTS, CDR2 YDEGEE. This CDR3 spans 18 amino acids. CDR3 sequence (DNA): TGTGCCAGCAGCCTATATACCGGGACAGGGAACGTCAATCAGCCCCAGCATTTT. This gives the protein CASSLYTGTGNVNQPQHF. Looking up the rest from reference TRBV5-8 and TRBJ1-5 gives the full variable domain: EAGVTQSPTHLIKTRGQQATLRCSPISGHTSVYWYQQALGLGLQFLLWYDEGEERNRGNFPPRFSGRQFPNYSSELNVNALELEDSALYLCASSLYTGTGNVNQPQHFGDGTRLSIL.

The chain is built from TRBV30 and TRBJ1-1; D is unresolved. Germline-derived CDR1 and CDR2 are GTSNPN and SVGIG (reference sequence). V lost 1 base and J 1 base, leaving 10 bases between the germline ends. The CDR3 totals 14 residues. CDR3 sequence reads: CAWSESGKNTEAFF. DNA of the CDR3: TGTGCCTGGAGTGAGTCAGGAAAGAACACTGAAGCTTTCTTT.

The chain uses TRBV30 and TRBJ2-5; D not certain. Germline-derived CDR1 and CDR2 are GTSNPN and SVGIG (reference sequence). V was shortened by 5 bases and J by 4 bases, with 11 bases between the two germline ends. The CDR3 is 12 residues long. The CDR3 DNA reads TGTGCCTGGGAACACCGGAGAGAGACCCAGTACTTC. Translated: CAWEHRRETQYF.

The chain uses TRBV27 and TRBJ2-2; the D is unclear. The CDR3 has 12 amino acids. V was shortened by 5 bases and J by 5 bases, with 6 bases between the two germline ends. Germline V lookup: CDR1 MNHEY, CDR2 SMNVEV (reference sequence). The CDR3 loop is CASSPITGELFF. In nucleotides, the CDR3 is TGTGCCAGCAGTCCAATTACCGGGGAGCTGTTTTTT.

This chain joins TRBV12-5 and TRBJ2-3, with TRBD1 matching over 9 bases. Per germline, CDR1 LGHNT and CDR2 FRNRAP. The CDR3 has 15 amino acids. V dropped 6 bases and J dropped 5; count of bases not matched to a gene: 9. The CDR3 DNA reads TGTGCTAGTGGCAATCAGGGACAGGGTGTAGATACGCAGTATTTT. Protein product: CASGNQGQGVDTQYF.

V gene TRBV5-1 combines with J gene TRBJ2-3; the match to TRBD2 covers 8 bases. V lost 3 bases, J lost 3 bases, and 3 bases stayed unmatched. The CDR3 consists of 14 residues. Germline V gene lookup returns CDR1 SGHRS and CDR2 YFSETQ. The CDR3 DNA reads TGCGCCAGCAGCTATGCTAGCGGGACAGATACGCAGTATTTT. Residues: CASSYASGTDTQYF.

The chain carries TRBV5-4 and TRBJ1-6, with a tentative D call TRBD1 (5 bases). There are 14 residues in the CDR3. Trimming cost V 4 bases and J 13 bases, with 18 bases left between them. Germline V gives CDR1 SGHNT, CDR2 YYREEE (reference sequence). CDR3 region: CASSRSTAIVPLHF. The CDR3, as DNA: TGTGCCAGCAGCCGGTCGACAGCTATAGTCCCCCTCCACTTT. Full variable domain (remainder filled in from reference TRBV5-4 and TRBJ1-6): ETGVTQSPTHLIKTRGQQVTLRCSSQSGHNTVSWYQQALGQGPQFIFQYYREEENGRGNFPPRFSGLQFPNYSSELNVNALELDDSALYLCASSRSTAIVPLHFGNGTRLTVT.

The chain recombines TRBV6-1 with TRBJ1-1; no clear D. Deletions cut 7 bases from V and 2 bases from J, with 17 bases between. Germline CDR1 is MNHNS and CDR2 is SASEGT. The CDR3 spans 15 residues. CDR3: CASTEGGAINTEAFF. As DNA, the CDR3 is TGTGCCAGCACCGAAGGAGGAGCCATCAACACTGAAGCTTTCTTT.

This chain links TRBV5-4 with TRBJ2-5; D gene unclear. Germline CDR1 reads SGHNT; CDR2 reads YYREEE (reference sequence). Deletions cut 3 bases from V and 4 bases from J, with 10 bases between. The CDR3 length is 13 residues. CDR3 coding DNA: TGTGCCAGCAGCTCCCAGGTCGTAGAGACCCAGTACTTC. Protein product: CASSSQVVETQYF. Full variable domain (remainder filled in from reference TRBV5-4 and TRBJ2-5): ETGVTQSPTHLIKTRGQQVTLRCSSQSGHNTVSWYQQALGQGPQFIFQYYREEENGRGNFPPRFSGLQFPNYSSELNVNALELDDSALYLCASSSQVVETQYFGPGTRLLVL.

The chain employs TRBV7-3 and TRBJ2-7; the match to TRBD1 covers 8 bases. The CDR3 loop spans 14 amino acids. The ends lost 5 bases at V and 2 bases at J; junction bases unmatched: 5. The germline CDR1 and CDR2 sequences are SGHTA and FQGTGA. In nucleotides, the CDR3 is TGTGCCAGCAGCCCCGGGACAGGACCCTACGAGCAGTACTTC. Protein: CASSPGTGPYEQYF.

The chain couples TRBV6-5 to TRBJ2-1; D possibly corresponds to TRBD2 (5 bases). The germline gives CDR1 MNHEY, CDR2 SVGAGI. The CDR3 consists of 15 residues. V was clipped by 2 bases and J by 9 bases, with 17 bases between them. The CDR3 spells CASSYLPLDGGEQFF. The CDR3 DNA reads TGTGCCAGCAGTTACCTACCCCTAGATGGAGGTGAGCAGTTCTTC.

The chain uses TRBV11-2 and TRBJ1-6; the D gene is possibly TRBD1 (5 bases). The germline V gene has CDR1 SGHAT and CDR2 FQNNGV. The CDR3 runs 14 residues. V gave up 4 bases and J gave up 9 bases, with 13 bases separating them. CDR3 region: CASSSDSITSPLHF. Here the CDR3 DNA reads TGTGCCAGCAGCTCCGACAGTATTACTTCACCCCTCCACTTT.

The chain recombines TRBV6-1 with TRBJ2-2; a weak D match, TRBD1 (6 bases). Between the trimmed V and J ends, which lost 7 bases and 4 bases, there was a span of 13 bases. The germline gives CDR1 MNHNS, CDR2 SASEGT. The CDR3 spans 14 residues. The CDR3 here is CASKTAGATGELFF. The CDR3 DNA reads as TGTGCCAGCAAAACCGCAGGGGCCACCGGGGAGCTGTTTTTT.

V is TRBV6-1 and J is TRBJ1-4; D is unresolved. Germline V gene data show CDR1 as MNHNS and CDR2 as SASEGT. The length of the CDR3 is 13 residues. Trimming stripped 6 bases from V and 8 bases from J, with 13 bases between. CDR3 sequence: CASSLRSWEKLFF. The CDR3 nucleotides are TGTGCCAGCAGCCTCCGGTCCTGGGAAAAACTGTTTTTT.